A selection of T cell receptor beta chains follows, all from one sample in a study of blood T cell repertoires in COVID-19. Some clones are missing from TCRdb's copy, which holds only in-frame ones; the method was immunoSEQ multiplex PCR. The table records around 240,000 clones, about 85% of them present only once. The sample consisted of peripheral blood. These receptors were collected from a man aged 35 to 55 with acute or convalescent COVID-19. Both conserved end residues are part of each CDR3. The order of the fields is clone size, V gene, J gene, D gene, CDR3 protein, CDR3 DNA. A D gene is named only where the DNA matches it firmly. Where a row states a size, it is once, few, many or the class of an expanded clone; other rows omit it.

NA	TRBV28	TRBJ1-5	TRBD1	CASKPGQDRWAQHF	TGTGCCAGCAAGCCAGGACAGGACCGTTGGGCCCAGCATTTT
NA	TRBV6-5	TRBJ2-7	TRBD2	CASSSVTSDYEQYF	TGTGCCAGCAGTTCCGTAACTAGCGACTACGAGCAGTACTTC
NA	TRBV5-6	TRBJ2-1	TRBD1	CASSFGQALGNEQFF	TGTGCCAGCAGCTTCGGACAGGCCCTGGGCAATGAGCAGTTCTTC
NA	TRBV7-2	TRBJ2-3	TRBD2	CASSWGLAGEIDTQYF	TGTGCCAGCAGCTGGGGGCTAGCGGGGGAAATAGATACGCAGTATTTT
NA	TRBV12-5	TRBJ1-1	NA	CASDRQLLMNTEAFF	TGTGCTAGTGATAGACAACTTCTCATGAACACTGAAGCTTTCTTT
NA	TRBV11-2	TRBJ2-3	NA	CASGQSRGTDTQYF	TGTGCCAGCGGACAGTCGCGGGGCACAGATACGCAGTATTTT
NA	TRBV3-1/TRBV3-2	TRBJ2-2	NA	CASSQDSQGKGGELFF	TGTGCCAGCAGCCAAGATAGTCAGGGGAAGGGCGGGGAGCTGTTTTTT
NA	TRBV5-4	TRBJ2-1	TRBD2	CASSDKRGGYQQFF	TGTGCCAGCAGCGACAAGCGGGGGGGGTATCAGCAGTTCTTC
NA	TRBV4-2	TRBJ1-5	TRBD1	CASSPLARGNQPQHF	TGTGCCAGCAGCCCCCTCGCCAGGGGGAATCAGCCCCAGCATTTT
NA	TRBV5-1	TRBJ2-1	TRBD2	CASSPSGGTYNEQFF	TGCGCCAGCAGCCCGAGCGGGGGGACCTACAATGAGCAGTTCTTC
once	TRBV20-1	TRBJ1-2	NA	CSASRPLEGGYTF	TGCAGTGCTAGTCGGCCCCTCGAGGGAGGCTACACCTTC
once	TRBV5-6	TRBJ1-4	TRBD1	CASGSLRQGLTNEKLFF	TGTGCCAGCGGATCCCTTCGACAGGGGTTAACTAATGAAAAACTGTTTTTT
NA	TRBV9	TRBJ1-4	TRBD1	CASSVAGTGGSKLFF	TGTGCCAGCAGCGTCGCCGGGACAGGGGGCTCAAAACTGTTTTTT
NA	TRBV19	TRBJ2-3	TRBD2	CASSASTSAGLDTQYF	TGTGCCAGTAGTGCCTCAACTAGCGCGGGCCTAGATACGCAGTATTTT
NA	TRBV28	TRBJ1-2	NA	CASKNSGVPYGYTF	TGTGCCAGCAAAAATTCAGGGGTACCCTATGGCTACACCTTC
NA	TRBV3-1/TRBV3-2	TRBJ2-7	NA	CASSQLGTGYEQYF	TGTGCCAGCAGCCAGCTGGGAACAGGCTACGAGCAGTACTTC
NA	TRBV7-3	TRBJ2-2	NA	CASSLTSGELFF	TGTGCCAGCAGCTTAACCTCCGGGGAGCTGTTTTTT
NA	TRBV11-2	TRBJ2-7	TRBD1	CASSIPTGVEQYF	TGTGCCAGCAGCATACCAACAGGGGTCGAGCAGTACTTC
few	TRBV6-5	TRBJ2-7	NA	CASSPMTGSYEQYF	TGTGCCAGCAGTCCCATGACAGGTTCCTACGAGCAGTACTTC
NA	TRBV7-8	TRBJ1-2	NA	CASSLTRQGYTF	TGTGCCAGCAGCTTAACCCGCCAGGGCTACACCTTC
NA	TRBV11-2	TRBJ2-5	NA	CASSGSERGQETQYF	TGTGCCAGCAGCGGCTCGGAGCGCGGCCAAGAGACCCAGTACTTC
NA	TRBV29-1	TRBJ2-1	TRBD2	CSGEDPLAGGGNEQFF	TGCAGCGGAGAAGATCCCCTAGCGGGGGGAGGGAATGAGCAGTTCTTC
NA	TRBV7-2	TRBJ1-4	NA	CASSSRRLNEKLFF	TGTGCCAGCAGCTCCCGAAGACTTAATGAAAAACTGTTTTTT
NA	TRBV6-5	TRBJ1-1	NA	CASTSTGTEAFF	TGTGCCAGCACCTCAACAGGGACTGAAGCTTTCTTT
NA	TRBV5-5	TRBJ2-7	TRBD2	CASSYAGTRGYEQYF	TGTGCCAGCAGCTACGCCGGGACTAGGGGGTACGAGCAGTACTTC
NA	TRBV6-5	TRBJ1-1	TRBD1	CASSLGQGVTEAFF	TGTGCCAGCAGCCTGGGACAGGGGGTTACTGAAGCTTTCTTT
NA	TRBV30	TRBJ1-5	NA	CAWSPWGGSNQPQHF	TGTGCCTGGAGTCCCTGGGGGGGGAGCAATCAGCCCCAGCATTTT
NA	TRBV28	TRBJ2-7	TRBD2	CASSRGGITYEQYF	TGTGCCAGCAGCCGGGGAGGGATTACCTACGAGCAGTACTTC